The 26 T cell receptor beta chains reported below all come from one sample, sequenced in a study of T cell changes during pregnancy in multiple sclerosis. The data were produced by immunoSEQ multiplex PCR, yet TCRdb's version contains in-frame clones alone and is incomplete. The sample lists some 60,000 clones; 90% were seen once. This specimen was peripheral blood, taken in the first trimester of pregnancy. These receptor sequences come from a female donor in good health, enrolled as a control in a pregnancy study.

The genes are TRBV2 and TRBJ2-7; 9 bases fit TRBD1. V dropped 4 bases and J dropped 3; count of bases not matched to a gene: 7. CDR1 and CDR2 (germline): SNHLY, FYNNEI. This CDR3 has 15 residues. DNA of the CDR3: TGTGCCAGCAGTGTGGAGGACAGGGGTATCTACGAGCAGTACTTC. Translated: CASSVEDRGIYEQYF.

The V gene is TRBV6-6, the J gene TRBJ2-1; 10 positions agree with TRBD1. V was pared by 6 bases and J by 6 bases, with 11 bases of the junction left unmatched. The CDR3 contains 16 residues. CDR1 and CDR2 (germline): MNHNY, SVGAGI (reference sequence). CDR3 residues: CASSKPGDRGTNEQFF. The CDR3 nucleotides are TGTGCCAGCAGCAAACCGGGGGACAGGGGTACCAATGAGCAGTTCTTC.

The chain combines TRBV5-1 with TRBJ2-2; 7 bases are a match to TRBD1. CDR1 and CDR2 from the germline V gene are SGHRS and YFSETQ. Trimming removed 4 bases from V and 9 bases from J; junction bases left unmatched: 12. The CDR3 runs 15 residues. CDR3 protein: CASSPQTGTNRELFF. The DNA for the CDR3 is TGCGCCAGCAGCCCTCAGACAGGGACGAACCGGGAGCTGTTTTTT.

The chain recombines TRBV27 with TRBJ1-6; D remains ambiguous. The V end was cut by 9 bases, the J end by 7 bases, with 16 bases between. The CDR3 totals 14 residues. Germline lookup yields CDR1 MNHEY and CDR2 SMNVEV (reference sequence). CDR3 sequence: CASTPTGWNSPLHF. DNA of the CDR3: TGTGCCAGTACCCCCACGGGGTGGAATTCACCCCTCCACTTT.

The chain has TRBV5-1 and TRBJ2-7; 7 bases agree with TRBD2. Trimming removed 5 bases from V and 3 bases from J; junction bases left unmatched: 8. Germline lookup yields CDR1 SGHRS and CDR2 YFSETQ. CDR3 length equals 14 residues. The CDR3 loop is CASRVERGVYEQYF. The CDR3 DNA follows: TGCGCCAGCAGGGTCGAGCGGGGAGTCTACGAGCAGTACTTC.

This clone occurred once. The chain carries TRBV2 and TRBJ2-5; TRBD1 matches 8 bases. The germline gives CDR1 SNHLY, CDR2 FYNNEI. V lost 4 bases to trimming and J lost 9 bases; unmatched junction nucleotides: 7. The CDR3 covers 13 residues. The CDR3 protein is CASSGQGKGAQYF. CDR3 nucleotide sequence: TGTGCCAGCAGTGGACAGGGGAAGGGTGCCCAGTACTTC. The full variable domain, its missing parts supplied by reference TRBV2 and TRBJ2-5, is EPEVTQTPSHQVTQMGQEVILRCVPISNHLYFYWYRQILGQKVEFLVSFYNNEISEKSEIFDDQFSVERPDGSNFTLKIRSTKLEDSAMYFCASSGQGKGAQYFGPGTRLLVL.

This chain links TRBV30 with TRBJ2-5; 10 bases are shared with TRBD2. The CDR3 totals 16 residues. Germline V lookup: CDR1 GTSNPN, CDR2 SVGIG (reference sequence). The J segment lost 5 bases and the V segment lost 3 bases, leaving 12 bases of the junction unmatched. CDR3 sequence: CAWRSRVAGGIETQYF. In DNA, the CDR3 is TGTGCCTGGAGATCGCGCGTAGCGGGGGGCATCGAGACCCAGTACTTC.

Here the CDR3 reads CASSLDLTDTQYF. The CDR3 coding sequence is TGTGCCAGCAGCTTAGATCTTACAGATACGCAGTATTTT. This chain uses TRBV11-2 with TRBJ2-3; D not resolved. V gave up 0 bases and J gave up 3 bases, with 4 bases separating them. Germline-derived CDR1 and CDR2 are SGHAT and FQNNGV. The length of the CDR3 is 13 residues.

The chain couples TRBV28 to TRBJ1-5; 8 bases fit TRBD1. Germline CDR1 and CDR2: MDHEN and SYDVKM. The ends lost 4 bases at V and 9 bases at J; junction bases unmatched: 8. CDR3 length: 14 amino acids. The CDR3 loop is CASSSGQGSGPQHF. The CDR3 DNA reads as TGTGCCAGCAGTTCTGGACAGGGCTCGGGGCCCCAGCATTTT.

The V call is TRBV28, the J call TRBJ1-2; 7 bases match TRBD1. Germline CDR1 reads MDHEN; CDR2 reads SYDVKM. The V and J ends lost 7 bases and 4 bases, in that order; junction bases with no gene match: 6. This CDR3 spans 13 amino acids. CDR3 in amino acids: CASNIDRAYGYTF. The CDR3, as DNA: TGTGCCAGCAATATAGACAGGGCCTATGGCTACACCTTC.

The chain employs TRBV6-6 and TRBJ2-1; 7 positions match TRBD2. This CDR3 has 12 residues. Per germline, CDR1 MNHNY and CDR2 SVGAGI (reference sequence). With V trimmed by 5 bases and J by 10 bases, 5 bases remained unmatched. The CDR3 protein is CASSPPGLEQFF. The CDR3 DNA sequence: TGTGCCAGCAGTCCCCCGGGACTAGAGCAGTTCTTC.

V and J are TRBV7-8 and TRBJ1-1; D is ambiguous. V shed 4 bases and J shed 4 bases, with 13 bases lying between them. CDR1 SGHVS and CDR2 FQNEAQ come from the germline V gene. This CDR3 spans 14 amino acids. The CDR3 region has the DNA TGTGCCAGCAGCTCTCAAACCGGGAGCACTGAAGCTTTCTTT. It yields the protein CASSSQTGSTEAFF.

CDR3: CATADGFSYEQYF. The CDR3 nucleotides are TGTGCCACCGCCGATGGCTTTTCCTACGAGCAGTACTTC. V and J are TRBV15 and TRBJ2-7, with no clear D. Germline V gene data show CDR1 as LNHNV and CDR2 as YYDKDF (reference sequence). Trimming left V 8 bases short and J 1 base short, with 12 bases between. The CDR3 has 13 amino acids. Variable domain in full (rest from reference TRBV15 and TRBJ2-7): DAMVIQNPRYQVTQFGKPVTLSCSQTLNHNVMYWYQQKSSQAPKLLFHYYDKDFNNEADTPDNFQSRRPNTSFCFLDIRSPGLGDTAMYLCATADGFSYEQYFGPGTRLTVT.

The chain carries TRBV29-1 and TRBJ2-5, with D unresolved. The CDR3 consists of 11 residues. Germline V gene sequence: CDR1 SQVTM, CDR2 ANQGSEA. Trimming removed 5 bases from V and 2 bases from J, with 6 bases in between. The CDR3 protein is CSVIPQETQYF. CDR3 DNA: TGCAGCGTTATCCCTCAAGAGACCCAGTACTTC.

This clone was seen only once. The chain carries TRBV11-1 and TRBJ2-5, with 7 nucleotides matching TRBD2. Unmatched junction bases numbered 5, after V lost 5 bases and J lost 2 bases. The CDR3 is made up of 14 amino acids. Germline CDR1 SGHAT, CDR2 FQDESV (reference sequence). This CDR3 is CASSPRDYQETQYF. The CDR3 nucleotides read TGTGCCAGCAGCCCTCGGGACTATCAAGAGACCCAGTACTTC.

The CDR3 DNA reads TGTGCCAGCGAGGGGAGGGGGAACACCGGGGAGCTGTTTTTT. This translates into CASEGRGNTGELFF. The chain has TRBV9 and TRBJ2-2; 7 positions agree with TRBD2. The germline gives CDR1 SGDLS, CDR2 YYNGEE. The CDR3 length is 14 residues. V was pared by 7 bases and J by 1 base, with 4 bases of the junction left unmatched.

This chain uses TRBV12-5 with TRBJ2-1; tentative D call: TRBD1 (5 bases). The CDR3 contains 21 residues. CDR1 is LGHNT, CDR2 FRNRAP, per germline. V lost 7 bases to trimming and J lost 5 bases, with 36 bases between them. CDR3 bases: TGTGCTAGTGCACATGAGGACACCAGATCTAATGACCCTTCGATGGACAATGAGCAGTTCTTC. This sequence encodes CASAHEDTRSNDPSMDNEQFF.

This rearrangement joins TRBV13 to TRBJ2-1; 7 nucleotides agree with TRBD2. Looked up from germline, CDR1 is PRHDT and CDR2 is FYEKMQ (reference sequence). The CDR3 is 15 residues long. J was trimmed by 6 bases and V by 5 bases; bases with no gene match: 10. CDR3 residues: CASSTTGGILNEQFF. The DNA of the CDR3 is TGTGCCAGCAGCACTACGGGGGGTATTCTCAATGAGCAGTTCTTC.

The chain joins TRBV12-5 to TRBJ2-1; TRBD2 matches at 8 bases. V dropped 7 bases and J dropped 6; count of bases not matched to a gene: 11. The CDR3 is made up of 15 amino acids. Germline CDR1 and CDR2: LGHNT and FRNRAP. The DNA for the CDR3 is TGTGCTAGTGTTCCGGGACTAGGAAGTACCAATGAGCAGTTCTTC. This translates into CASVPGLGSTNEQFF.

This chain connects TRBV11-1 to TRBJ2-1; 11 bases agree with TRBD1. Germline CDR1 and CDR2: SGHAT and FQDESV (reference sequence). The CDR3 covers 16 residues. Losses at the gene ends were 4 bases for V and 4 bases for J; bases not matched to a gene: 6. The CDR3 is CASSSEDRGQYNEQFF. The DNA of the CDR3 is TGTGCCAGCAGCTCCGAGGACAGGGGGCAATACAATGAGCAGTTCTTC.

The chain's CDR3 is CASNLAGVQETQYF. CDR3 in DNA: TGTGCCAGCAATCTAGCGGGGGTGCAAGAGACCCAGTACTTC. The V gene is TRBV2, the J gene TRBJ2-5; 10 nucleotides match TRBD2. Germline V lookup: CDR1 SNHLY, CDR2 FYNNEI. This CDR3 comprises 14 residues. The V segment lost 7 bases and the J segment 2 bases; nucleotides outside the gene matches: 4.

This clone was seen ten or more times. This chain links TRBV19 with TRBJ1-2, with 7 bases lining up with TRBD1. The CDR3 runs 14 residues. Unmatched junction bases numbered 5, after V lost 2 bases and J lost 5 bases. Germline V lookup: CDR1 LNHDA, CDR2 SQIVND (reference sequence). CDR3 in DNA: TGTGCCAGTAGTATATCAGGGGGAAGTTATGGCTACACCTTC. It yields the protein CASSISGGSYGYTF. The full variable domain, rest sourced from reference TRBV19 and TRBJ1-2, is DGGITQSPKYLFRKEGQNVTLSCEQNLNHDAMYWYRQDPGQGLRLIYYSQIVNDFQKGDIAEGYSVSREKKESFPLTVTSAQKNPTAFYLCASSISGGSYGYTFGSGTRLTVV.

V is TRBV7-8 and J is TRBJ1-1, with 9 bases fitting TRBD1. CDR1 SGHVS and CDR2 FQNEAQ come from the germline V gene. The CDR3 covers 14 residues. The V and J ends lost 9 bases and 5 bases, in that order; junction bases with no gene match: 10. CDR3 nucleotides: TGTGCCAGTACCCCTAGGGGACAGGGTACTGAAGCTTTCTTT. Translating it yields CASTPRGQGTEAFF.

The gene calls are TRBV27 and TRBJ1-5, with D maybe TRBD1 (6 bases). Trimming pared 3 bases from V and 7 bases from J, leaving 10 bases between. CDR3 size: 13 residues. Germline V gene lookup returns CDR1 MNHEY and CDR2 SMNVEV (reference sequence). The CDR3 reads CASSFGGGQPQHF. CDR3 bases: TGTGCCAGCAGTTTTGGGGGCGGGCAGCCCCAGCATTTT.

This clone showed up just a few times. This rearrangement joins TRBV23-1 to TRBJ1-4; TRBD1 is a possible D gene (5 bases). TRBV23-1 is designated an ORF whose function remains uncertain. V was clipped by 0 bases and J by 2 bases, with 16 bases between them. The CDR3 runs to 18 residues. The CDR3 nucleotides are TGCGCCAGCAGTCAATCTCTCTCAGGGCGGCATACTAATGAAAAACTGTTTTTT. This translates into CASSQSLSGRHTNEKLFF.

The chain has TRBV7-9 and TRBJ2-7; 14 positions agree with TRBD2. CDR3 length: 18 amino acids. CDR1 and CDR2 (germline): SEHNR, FQNEAQ (reference sequence). The trim removed 6 bases at V and 5 bases at J, leaving 15 bases unmatched. CDR3 sequence (DNA): TGTGCCAGCAGTGGACGCGGGACTAGCGGGGGAGGAGTCGACGAGCAGTACTTC. The encoded protein is CASSGRGTSGGGVDEQYF.